This entry lists 31 T cell receptor beta chains sequenced from one sample in a study of CD8 T cells in ankylosing spondylitis. TCRdb redid the calling of the 5' RACE reads with MiXCR, one entry per CDR3 protein. The table has more than 110,000 distinct CDR3 sequences, roughly 8.4% seen once. The sequenced sample consisted of synovial fluid, either unsorted or a sorted T cell fraction (not recorded which). Receptors originate from a male donor with ankylosing spondylitis.

This clonotype was seen only a few times. V usage is TRBV6-1 and J usage is TRBJ2-5, with TRBD1 as a possible D gene (6 bases). V shed 6 bases and J shed 5 bases, with 13 bases lying between them. The CDR3 has 13 residues. The germline V gene encodes CDR1 MNHNS and CDR2 SASEGT. CDR3 residues: CASRLQGYETQYF. The DNA of the CDR3 is TGTGCCAGCAGACTACAGGGTTACGAGACCCAGTACTTC.

This clonotype was observed a few times. The chain links TRBV7-9 to TRBJ1-6; D unclear. The germline V gene encodes CDR1 SEHNR and CDR2 FQNEAQ (reference sequence). There are 14 residues in the CDR3. With 0 bases removed from V and 10 bases from J, the gap between germline ends came to 10 bases. CDR3 loop: CASSLAVVNSPLHF. The CDR3 DNA reads as TGTGCCAGCAGCTTAGCGGTGGTTAACTCACCCCTCCACTTT.

The V gene is TRBV20-1, the J gene TRBJ2-4; D is possibly TRBD2 (6 bases). Between the trimmed V and J ends, which lost 3 bases and 7 bases, there was a span of 16 bases. The CDR3 has 14 residues. Per germline, CDR1 DFQATT and CDR2 SNEGSKA (reference sequence). This CDR3 is CSARGGTELNIQYF. In nucleotides, the CDR3 is TGCAGTGCTAGGGGGGGTACGGAATTGAACATTCAGTACTTC.

This clonotype appeared many times. J is TRBJ2-6 and V is TRBV10-3, with 9 bases that match TRBD1. The ends lost 6 bases at V and 5 bases at J; junction bases unmatched: 11. The length of the CDR3 is 17 residues. Germline V gene data show CDR1 as ENHRY and CDR2 as SYGVKD. The CDR3 DNA follows: TGTGCCATCAGCCCGGGACAGGGCGAATTTTGGGCCAACGTCCTGACTTTC. This encodes CAISPGQGEFWANVLTF.

This clonotype was counted at least ten times. The CDR3 region has the DNA TGCAGTGCTAGCGGGGATCAAGAGACCCAGTACTTC. Its translation is CSASGDQETQYF. The chain employs TRBV20-1 and TRBJ2-5; D may be TRBD2 (5 bases). The germline V gene has CDR1 DFQATT and CDR2 SNEGSKA (reference sequence). The CDR3 is 12 amino acids. V was clipped by 3 bases and J by 2 bases, with 7 bases between them.

This clonotype was counted at least ten times. The genes are TRBV5-1 and TRBJ2-3; D assignment may be TRBD1 or TRBD2 (5 bases each). Germline V gives CDR1 SGHRS, CDR2 YFSETQ. V was pared by 3 bases and J by 6 bases, with 26 bases between. The CDR3 is made up of 18 amino acids. The CDR3 here is CASSSNGLIGAFADTQYF. CDR3 in DNA: TGCGCCAGCAGCTCGAATGGTTTGATCGGGGCCTTTGCGGATACGCAGTATTTT.

In this sample, this clonotype turned up once. This chain joins TRBV12-2 and TRBJ2-2; TRBD1 is the table's D call and was not checked against the DNA. TRBV12-2 is described as a pseudogene. This CDR3 comprises 15 residues. The CDR3 sequence is CASRLRGRYTGELFF. CDR3 in DNA: TGTGCAAGTCGCTTACGTGGGCGCTACACCGGGGAGCTGTTTTTT.

V usage is TRBV29-1 and J usage is TRBJ2-3; tentative D call: TRBD1 (7 bases). This CDR3 is built from 15 residues. Trimming took off 6 bases at V and 2 bases at J, with 18 bases between the two ends. Germline V gene lookup returns CDR1 SQVTM and CDR2 ANQGSEA. The CDR3 region is CSVRGLGGPTDTQYF. In nucleotides, the CDR3 is TGCAGCGTGAGGGGGCTGGGGGGTCCCACAGATACGCAGTATTTT.

This chain joins TRBV13 and TRBJ2-5; D ambiguous. The CDR3 is made up of 14 amino acids. Germline assignment: CDR1 PRHDT and CDR2 FYEKMQ (reference sequence). Trimming removed 1 base from V and 5 bases from J, with 11 bases in between. The CDR3 here is CASSLEARRETQYF. In DNA form, the CDR3 reads TGTGCCAGCAGCTTAGAGGCCCGCAGGGAGACCCAGTACTTC. Looking up the rest from reference TRBV13 and TRBJ2-5 gives the full variable domain: AAGVIQSPRHLIKEKRETATLKCYPIPRHDTVYWYQQGPGQDPQFLISFYEKMQSDKGSIPDRFSAQQFSDYHSELNMSSLELGDSALYFCASSLEARRETQYFGPGTRLLVL.

In this sample, this clonotype turned up many times. The V call is TRBV20-1, the J call TRBJ2-1; D remains ambiguous. Germline V lookup: CDR1 DFQATT, CDR2 SNEGSKA (reference sequence). Trimming stripped 3 bases from V and 0 bases from J, with 9 bases between. CDR3 length: 14 amino acids. CDR3 sequence: CSASFPSSYNEQFF. CDR3 DNA: TGCAGTGCTAGCTTCCCGAGCTCCTACAATGAGCAGTTCTTC.

The V and J genes are TRBV20-1 and TRBJ2-7, with D perhaps matching TRBD1 (7 bases). The CDR3 has 15 amino acids. CDR1 is DFQATT, CDR2 SNEGSKA, per germline (reference sequence). V was cut by 0 bases and J by 3 bases, with 15 bases left in between. This chain's CDR3 is CSARDGRQGGYEQYF. CDR3 DNA sequence: TGCAGTGCTAGAGATGGCCGACAGGGAGGCTACGAGCAGTACTTC.

This clonotype has ten or more counts. This rearrangement joins TRBV7-6 to TRBJ1-6, with a weak D call TRBD1 (5 bases). Per the germline V gene, CDR1 is SGHVS and CDR2 is FNYEAQ. The CDR3 is 15 residues long. Trimming left V 5 bases short and J 10 bases short, with 18 bases between. CDR3 sequence: CASSPSGGVSSPLHF. The DNA of the CDR3 is TGTGCCAGCAGCCCCTCCGGGGGGGTGAGCTCACCCCTCCACTTT. Full variable domain (remainder filled in from reference TRBV7-6 and TRBJ1-6): GAGVSQSPRYKVTKRGQDVALRCDPISGHVSLYWYRQALGQGPEFLTYFNYEAQQDKSGLPNDRFSAERPEGSISTLTIQRTEQRDSAMYRCASSPSGGVSSPLHFGNGTRLTVT.

This clonotype was counted a few times. The chain employs TRBV24-1 and TRBJ2-1, with 8 bases fitting TRBD1. The CDR3 is made up of 15 amino acids. V was pared by 3 bases and J by 8 bases, with 8 bases of the junction left unmatched. The germline gives CDR1 KGHDR, CDR2 SFDVKD. The CDR3 loop reads CATSDPTGTGDEQFF. CDR3 sequence (DNA): TGTGCCACCAGTGATCCGACCGGGACAGGAGATGAGCAGTTCTTC.

In its sample, this clonotype ranks as medium-sized. V gene TRBV7-2 combines with J gene TRBJ2-5; 7 positions match TRBD2. Germline assignment: CDR1 SGHTA and CDR2 FQGNSA. After removal of 3 bases from V and 5 bases from J, the junction contained 3 bases not matched to a gene. This CDR3 is built from 13 residues. CDR3 sequence reads: CASSFGLGETQYF. The CDR3 bases are TGTGCCAGCAGCTTTGGACTAGGGGAGACCCAGTACTTC.

Ten or more counts support this clonotype. The chain employs TRBV5-1 and TRBJ2-7; weak D call: TRBD1 (6 bases). The CDR3 covers 14 residues. The V end was cut by 0 bases, the J end by 2 bases, with 9 bases between. Germline V gene sequence: CDR1 SGHRS, CDR2 YFSETQ. The chain's CDR3 is CASSLGTDTYEQYF. In DNA form, the CDR3 reads TGCGCCAGCAGCTTGGGGACAGATACCTACGAGCAGTACTTC.

Concerning this clonotype: The CDR3 carries no conserved terminal phenylalanine or tryptophan, so it likely arises from a read error. This chain uses TRBV5-1 with TRBJ1-2, with D hard to call. This CDR3 has 12 residues. From germline, CDR1 is SGHRS and CDR2 YFSETQ. V was shortened by 0 bases and J by 8 bases, with 8 bases between the two germline ends. CDR3: CASSLEEAGYTL. The CDR3 coding sequence is TGCGCCAGCAGCTTGGAAGAGGCGGGCTACACCCTC.

V and J are TRBV9 and TRBJ1-1; a possible D gene is TRBD1 (6 bases). V was trimmed by 2 bases and J by 3 bases, leaving 17 bases between them. Germline V gene lookup returns CDR1 SGDLS and CDR2 YYNGEE. The length of the CDR3 is 16 residues. This CDR3 is CASSVGPGQEDTEAFF. In DNA form, the CDR3 reads TGTGCCAGCAGCGTGGGACCGGGACAAGAGGACACTGAAGCTTTCTTT.

This clonotype was recorded at least ten times. This chain uses TRBV7-2 with TRBJ1-2; D unresolved. From germline, CDR1 is SGHTA and CDR2 FQGNSA. V was shortened by 0 bases and J by 4 bases, with 6 bases between the two germline ends. This CDR3 region has 13 residues. CDR3 nucleotide sequence: TGTGCCAGCAGCTTAGCTACAGCCTATGGCTACACCTTC. This sequence encodes CASSLATAYGYTF.

This clonotype was found many times. The CDR3 is CASSGGTQTDTQYF. Here the CDR3 DNA reads TGCGCCAGCAGTGGAGGGACGCAAACAGATACGCAGTATTTT. The chain joins TRBV10-1 to TRBJ2-3; D may be TRBD1 or TRBD2 (5 bases each). The CDR3 runs to 14 residues. V was pared by 4 bases and J by 3 bases, with 11 bases between. CDR1 is WNHNN, CDR2 SYGVQD, per germline (reference sequence).

V gene TRBV6-5 combines with J gene TRBJ1-4, with D possibly TRBD1 on 5 matching bases. The CDR3 consists of 18 residues. The V gene's germline CDR1 is MNHEY and CDR2 SVGAGI. Trimming removed 0 bases from V and 8 bases from J, with 22 bases in between. CDR3 region: CASSYSSRLGALSEKLFF. In DNA form, the CDR3 reads TGTGCCAGCAGTTACTCGAGTAGGCTCGGGGCCCTTTCGGAAAAACTGTTTTTT.

This clonotype was seen ten or more times. V and J are TRBV5-1 and TRBJ1-2; perhaps TRBD1 as D (6 bases). The V and J ends lost 0 bases and 4 bases respectively, with 13 bases between them. This CDR3 spans 15 amino acids. Germline CDR1 and CDR2: SGHRS and YFSETQ. The CDR3: CASSLAGGPSYGYTF. The CDR3 DNA is TGCGCCAGCAGCTTGGCTGGGGGCCCGTCCTATGGCTACACCTTC. Filled out from reference TRBV5-1 and TRBJ1-2, the complete variable domain reads KAGVTQTPRYLIKTRGQQVTLSCSPISGHRSVSWYQQTPGQGLQFLFEYFSETQRNKGNFPGRFSGRQFSNSRSEMNVSTLELGDSALYLCASSLAGGPSYGYTFGSGTRLTVV.

This clonotype was recorded a few times. This chain uses TRBV5-6 with TRBJ2-6, with a possible D match to TRBD1 (6 bases). The V gene's germline CDR1 is SGHDT and CDR2 YYEEEE. CDR3 length: 16 amino acids. Trimming took 5 bases from V and 0 from J, leaving 12 bases between them. The CDR3 nucleotides read TGTGCCAGCAGTTTTTACAGGGCCTCTGGGGCCAACGTCCTGACTTTC. Protein product: CASSFYRASGANVLTF.

This clonotype was counted ten times or more. The chain is built from TRBV5-1 and TRBJ2-7, with TRBD2 matching over 10 bases. The CDR3 loop spans 15 amino acids. J gave up 5 bases and V 4 bases, and 9 bases lay outside the gene matches. Germline loops: CDR1 SGHRS, CDR2 YFSETQ. Here the CDR3 DNA reads TGCGCCAGCAGCCGGACTCTAGCGGGAGTAAACGAGCAGTACTTC. Translation: CASSRTLAGVNEQYF.

This sequence joins TRBV5-1 and TRBJ2-5; 8 nucleotides agree with TRBD1. CDR1 is SGHRS, CDR2 YFSETQ, per germline. The CDR3 sequence is 15 residues long. Losses at the gene ends were 0 bases for V and 4 bases for J; bases not matched to a gene: 5. CDR3 amino acids: CASSLGRGLSETQYF. CDR3 bases: TGCGCCAGCAGCTTGGGCAGGGGGCTCTCAGAGACCCAGTACTTC.

The gene calls are TRBV7-8 and TRBJ2-1; D is perhaps TRBD1 or TRBD2 (5 bases each). The length of the CDR3 is 15 residues. CDR1 is SGHVS, CDR2 FQNEAQ, per germline. Trimming cost V 7 bases and J 4 bases, with 17 bases left between them. As DNA, the CDR3 is TGTGCCAGCACCCCGGGGCGCCTCTTGTACAATGAGCAGTTCTTC. Amino acids: CASTPGRLLYNEQFF.

This clonotype occurred many times. The chain combines TRBV7-2 with TRBJ2-7; the D gene is possibly TRBD1 (5 bases). The V end was cut by 1 base, the J end by 3 bases, with 7 bases between. CDR1 is SGHTA, CDR2 FQGNSA, per germline. CDR3 length: 13 amino acids. CDR3 bases: TGTGCCAGCAGCTTAGACAGGTTCTACGAGCAGTACTTC. Its protein product is CASSLDRFYEQYF.

In this sample, this clonotype turned up many times. The V and J genes are TRBV12-3 or TRBV12-4 and TRBJ1-1; D is possibly TRBD1 (5 bases). The V gene lost 6 bases and the J gene lost 7 bases, with 9 bases spanning the gap. This CDR3 is 11 amino acids long. CDR3 bases: TGTGCCAGCAGCAGGGAGGGTGAAGCTTTCTTT. Protein sequence: CASSREGEAFF.

This clonotype was found many times. The chain uses TRBV7-9 and TRBJ1-2; possible D gene TRBD1, 5 bases. V was shortened by 5 bases and J by 4 bases, with 17 bases between the two germline ends. Germline V gene data show CDR1 as SEHNR and CDR2 as FQNEAQ (reference sequence). CDR3 size: 15 residues. This CDR3 reads CASSQRTSNAYGYTF. For the CDR3, the DNA is TGTGCCAGCAGCCAGAGGACAAGTAATGCCTATGGCTACACCTTC.

This clonotype was seen ten or more times. V and J are TRBV5-1 and TRBJ1-3; TRBD1 is a possible D gene (5 bases). This CDR3 is built from 16 residues. V was trimmed by 0 bases and J by 0 bases, leaving 10 bases between them. From germline, CDR1 is SGHRS and CDR2 YFSETQ. CDR3 sequence: CASSLAVGGSGNTIYF. In DNA form, the CDR3 reads TGCGCCAGCAGCTTGGCCGTGGGGGGCTCTGGAAACACCATATATTTT.

This chain uses TRBV4-3 with TRBJ2-1; possibly TRBD1 for D (6 bases). The CDR3 runs 20 residues. V lost 2 bases and J 0 bases, leaving 23 bases between the germline ends. The germline V gene has CDR1 LGHNA and CDR2 YSLEER. The CDR3 here is CASSQFWSTGGGSSYNEQFF. DNA for the CDR3: TGCGCCAGCAGCCAATTTTGGTCGACAGGAGGAGGTAGCTCCTACAATGAGCAGTTCTTC.

This clonotype was counted ten times or more. The chain links TRBV7-2 to TRBJ1-6; no firm D call. This CDR3 has 15 amino acids. From germline, CDR1 is SGHTA and CDR2 FQGNSA. The ends were cut back, 1 base at V and 6 bases at J, with 10 bases in the middle. CDR3 bases: TGTGCCAGCAGCTTAGAGGCAGTAACTAATTCACCCCTCCACTTT. Amino acids: CASSLEAVTNSPLHF. Variable domain in full (rest from reference TRBV7-2 and TRBJ1-6): GAGVSQSPSNKVTEKGKDVELRCDPISGHTALYWYRQSLGQGLEFLIYFQGNSAPDKSGLPSDRFSAERTGGSVSTLTIQRTQQEDSAVYLCASSLEAVTNSPLHFGNGTRLTVT.